This TCR beta chain originates from a study of beta chain features in type 1 diabetes. General observations from the study: Individuals with type 1 diabetes displayed fewer insertions and more deletions at VDJ junctions.

The sequenced template was cDNA made from the entire isolated RNA. The protocol was immunoSEQ multiplex PCR, while the TCRdb copy is restricted to in-frame clones and leaves out a portion. The sample has almost 350,000 clones, roughly 8% seen once. This clone was detected a few times. Its antigen is as yet unknown. Germline CDR1 is DFQATT and CDR2 is SNEGSKA (reference sequence). The V gene lost 3 bases and the J gene lost 13 bases, with 14 bases spanning the gap. The CDR3 spans 11 residues. The chain is built from TRBV20-1 and TRBJ2-3; D may be TRBD2 (6 bases). The sequence was obtained from a woman in her late teens or twenties in good health. Sequencing was performed on central memory CD4+ T cells from blood. The CDR3: CSASPTREEYF. CDR3 DNA sequence: TGCAGTGCTAGTCCGACCAGGGAGGAGTATTTT.